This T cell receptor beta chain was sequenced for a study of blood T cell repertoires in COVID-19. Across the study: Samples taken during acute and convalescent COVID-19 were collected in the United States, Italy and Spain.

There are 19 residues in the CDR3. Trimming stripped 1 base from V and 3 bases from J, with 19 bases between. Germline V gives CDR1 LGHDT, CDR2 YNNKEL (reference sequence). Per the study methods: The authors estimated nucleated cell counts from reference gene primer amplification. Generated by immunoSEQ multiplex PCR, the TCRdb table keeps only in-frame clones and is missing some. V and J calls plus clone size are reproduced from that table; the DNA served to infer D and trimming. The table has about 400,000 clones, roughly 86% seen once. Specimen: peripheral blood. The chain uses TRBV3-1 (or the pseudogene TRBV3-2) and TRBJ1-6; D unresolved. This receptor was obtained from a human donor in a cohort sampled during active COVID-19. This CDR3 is CASSQGWAGAGSYNSPLHF. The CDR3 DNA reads TGTGCCAGCAGCCAAGGTTGGGCTGGTGCGGGAAGCTATAATTCACCCCTCCACTTT.